This TCR beta chain was sequenced during a study of blood T cells in healthy people across ages. General study results and limits: As age increased, TCR beta diversity per million T cells fell in a roughly linear fashion.

Trimming took 3 bases from V and 2 from J; bases not matched to a gene: 8. In germline, CDR1 is LGHNA, CDR2 YNFKEQ. CDR3 length: 16 amino acids. About this clonotype itself: The antigen remains unidentified.

The use of a sample-barcoded 5' primer and a J-beta primer mix characterized a second PCR of about 7 to 12 cycles. Each TCR beta cDNA got a 12-nucleotide random molecular identifier. Each CDR3 protein gets one entry after TCRdb re-called the 5' RACE reads with MiXCR. The data contain hundreds of thousands of distinct CDR3 sequences, around two thirds of them singletons. This rearrangement joins TRBV4-2 to TRBJ2-7, with 9 positions matching TRBD1. Sequencing used blood. The source is a man aged 30 to 45 in good health. CDR3 sequence reads: CASSHLGQGNAYEQYF. CDR3 sequence (DNA): TGTGCCAGCAGCCACCTGGGACAGGGAAATGCCTACGAGCAGTACTTC.